The entry that follows covers one TCR beta chain sequence. The record originates from a study of control samples from healthy donors and cancer patients. Data came from immunoSEQ multiplex PCR; TCRdb stores just in-frame clones and leaves some out. Of fewer than 95,000 clones in the sample, around 92% are singletons; the top ten hold 15% to 18%. The CDR3 covers 13 residues. This chain uses TRBV21-1 with TRBJ2-7; TRBD2 was called by the table and not checked on the DNA. TRBV21-1 is designated a pseudogene. This receptor was identified in a man aged 30 to 39 in good health. The sequenced sample consisted of blood. The CDR3 nucleotides read TGTGCCAGCCAACTAGCGGGGGCGGGCGAGCAGTACTTC. Amino acids: CASQLAGAGEQYF.